The 15 T cell receptor beta chains below were found in one sample sequenced in a study of T cells in Graves' hyperthyroidism and ophthalmopathy. RNA transcripts gave rise to amplified TCR beta CDR3 regions. Carried out on the TCR CDR3, a first-round RT-PCR used the HTBI primer set. TCRdb reprocessed the multiplex PCR reads with MiXCR, giving one entry per CDR3 protein. The sample lists some 490,000 distinct CDR3 sequences, roughly 23% seen once, with about 49% in the top ten. The sample comprised blood. The receptors derive from a woman in her seventies with Graves' ophthalmopathy.

To note about this clonotype: This sequence may be a read error, since a much larger clone differs from it by one base. As DNA, the CDR3 is TGTGCCAGCAGTTACGGACAGGCCGGCAATGAGCAGTTCTTC. Its protein product is CASSYGQAGNEQFF. This chain uses TRBV6-5 with TRBJ2-1, with TRBD1 matching over 7 bases. The CDR3 is 14 amino acids. CDR1 and CDR2 (germline): MNHEY, SVGAGI. V shed 2 bases and J 6 bases; nucleotides not matched to a gene: 4.

This clonotype has a handful of counts. This chain links TRBV3-1 with TRBJ2-1; the D is unclear. Germline values: CDR1 LGHDT, CDR2 YNNKEL (reference sequence). The length of the CDR3 is 13 residues. The germline V and J ends were trimmed by 4 bases and 9 bases, with 13 bases remaining between them. CDR3 residues: CASSPLGIREQFF. For the CDR3, the DNA is TGTGCCAGCAGCCCCTTAGGGATTCGTGAGCAGTTCTTC.

This clonotype was counted between two and nine times. The gene calls are TRBV3-1 and TRBJ1-4; 10 nucleotides line up with TRBD1. Trimming removed 4 bases from V and 8 bases from J; junction bases left unmatched: 7. CDR1 LGHDT and CDR2 YNNKEL come from the germline V gene (reference sequence). The CDR3 covers 15 residues. The CDR3 loop is CASSPGTGAWEKLFF. The DNA of the CDR3 is TGTGCCAGCAGCCCCGGGACAGGGGCGTGGGAAAAACTGTTTTTT.

This sequence joins TRBV5-1 and TRBJ2-3; D not certain. The CDR3 is 14 amino acids. CDR1 and CDR2 from the germline V gene are SGHRS and YFSETQ. The V end lost 2 bases, the J end lost 2 bases, and 9 bases lay between the germline ends. The DNA of the CDR3 is TGCGCCAGCAGCTTTGGGCAGGCCACAGATACGCAGTATTTT. Translating it yields CASSFGQATDTQYF.

J is TRBJ2-7 and V is TRBV11-2; 8 nucleotides align to TRBD1. Per the germline V gene, CDR1 is SGHAT and CDR2 is FQNNGV. V lost 3 bases to trimming and J lost 5 bases; unmatched junction nucleotides: 9. The length of the CDR3 is 15 residues. In DNA, the CDR3 is TGTGCCAGCAGCTTGGACAGGGCCTTTCTAGACGAGCAGTACTTC. It is translated as CASSLDRAFLDEQYF.

This clonotype was observed at least ten times. The chain is built from TRBV3-1 and TRBJ2-3; 12 bases line up with TRBD2. J gave up 3 bases and V 4 bases, and 5 bases lay outside the gene matches. The CDR3 covers 16 residues. Germline V lookup: CDR1 LGHDT, CDR2 YNNKEL (reference sequence). CDR3: CASSPLTSGGTDTQYF. The CDR3 nucleotides read TGTGCCAGCAGCCCTCTGACTAGCGGGGGAACAGATACGCAGTATTTT.

V usage is TRBV9 and J usage is TRBJ1-2, with D tentatively TRBD1 (5 bases). Germline CDR1 SGDLS, CDR2 YYNGEE. The ends were cut back, 3 bases at V and 8 bases at J, with 26 bases in the middle. The CDR3 contains 17 residues. This chain's CDR3 is CASSASQRGTLGGGYTF. The CDR3 DNA sequence: TGTGCCAGCAGCGCCTCTCAGAGAGGGACCCTCGGAGGGGGCTACACCTTC.

Only a few counts were recorded for this clonotype. The chain employs TRBV24-1 and TRBJ1-5, with TRBD1 matching over 8 bases. The CDR3 is 16 residues long. V was clipped by 4 bases and J by 1 base; unmatched bases: 5. The V gene's germline CDR1 is KGHDR and CDR2 SFDVKD. CDR3 DNA: TGTGCCACCAGTGAGTGGGACAGGTGGAGCAATCAGCCCCAGCATTTT. Translated: CATSEWDRWSNQPQHF.

This clonotype appeared a few times. The rearrangement links TRBV3-1 to TRBJ1-6; D remains ambiguous. Per germline, CDR1 LGHDT and CDR2 YNNKEL (reference sequence). The CDR3 has 13 amino acids. Deletions cut 6 bases from V and 7 bases from J, with 10 bases between. Written as DNA, the CDR3 is TGTGCCAGCAGTTACCACCCAAATTCACCCCTCCACTTT. Translated: CASSYHPNSPLHF.

The V gene is TRBV19, the J gene TRBJ1-2, with TRBD1 identical over 10 bases. Germline CDR1 and CDR2: LNHDA and SQIVND (reference sequence). Germline trimming cut 8 bases from V and 5 bases from J; bases unmatched to any gene: 11. The CDR3 contains 15 residues. The CDR3 DNA follows: TGTGCCAGTTCGACGTGGACAGGGGGAAGGTATGGCTACACCTTC. Translation: CASSTWTGGRYGYTF.

This clonotype was counted ten times or more. The chain recombines TRBV12-3 or TRBV12-4 with TRBJ2-2, with 8 bases lining up with TRBD2. The CDR3 loop spans 14 amino acids. The V and J ends lost 5 bases and 5 bases, in that order; junction bases with no gene match: 4. CDR3 protein: CASSPGGGTGELFF. CDR3 in DNA: TGTGCCAGCAGTCCGGGGGGGGGGACCGGGGAGCTGTTTTTT.

The sample holds a few counts of this clonotype. This chain joins TRBV7-8 and TRBJ1-2; unclear D gene. This CDR3 contains 13 residues. Between the trimmed V and J ends, which lost 5 bases and 8 bases, there was a span of 15 bases. Germline V gene data show CDR1 as SGHVS and CDR2 as FQNEAQ. As DNA, the CDR3 is TGTGCCAGCAGCCGGGCAGCCGGTGAGGGCTACACCTTC. Amino acid sequence: CASSRAAGEGYTF.

This clonotype was seen only a few times. V gene TRBV11-2 combines with J gene TRBJ2-4; TRBD2 matches 14 bases. This CDR3 contains 17 residues. Germline V lookup: CDR1 SGHAT, CDR2 FQNNGV. Germline trimming cut 5 bases from V and 6 bases from J; bases unmatched to any gene: 9. CDR3 protein: CASSLGTSGSGRNIQYF. Here the CDR3 DNA reads TGTGCCAGCAGCCTTGGGACTAGCGGGAGTGGGAGAAACATTCAGTACTTC.

This rearrangement joins TRBV29-1 to TRBJ1-2; 7 bases agree with TRBD1. Germline lookup yields CDR1 SQVTM and CDR2 ANQGSEA. The length of the CDR3 is 13 residues. V was pared by 6 bases and J by 5 bases, with 9 bases of the junction left unmatched. CDR3 loop: CSVRDRSFYGYTF. CDR3 coding DNA: TGCAGCGTGAGGGACAGATCTTTTTATGGCTACACCTTC. The full variable domain, rest sourced from reference TRBV29-1 and TRBJ1-2, is SAVISQKPSRDICQRGTSLTIQCQVDSQVTMMFWYRQQPGQSLTLIATANQGSEATYESGFVIDKFPISRPNLTFSTLTVSNMSPEDSSIYLCSVRDRSFYGYTFGSGTRLTVV.

The chain uses TRBV20-1 and TRBJ2-7; D gene unclear. V gave up 3 bases and J gave up 0 bases, with 18 bases separating them. The V gene's germline CDR1 is DFQATT and CDR2 SNEGSKA (reference sequence). This CDR3 has 16 residues. CDR3 DNA: TGCAGTGCTAGCCACCCATGGCGGCGAGGCTCCTACGAGCAGTACTTC. This sequence encodes CSASHPWRRGSYEQYF.